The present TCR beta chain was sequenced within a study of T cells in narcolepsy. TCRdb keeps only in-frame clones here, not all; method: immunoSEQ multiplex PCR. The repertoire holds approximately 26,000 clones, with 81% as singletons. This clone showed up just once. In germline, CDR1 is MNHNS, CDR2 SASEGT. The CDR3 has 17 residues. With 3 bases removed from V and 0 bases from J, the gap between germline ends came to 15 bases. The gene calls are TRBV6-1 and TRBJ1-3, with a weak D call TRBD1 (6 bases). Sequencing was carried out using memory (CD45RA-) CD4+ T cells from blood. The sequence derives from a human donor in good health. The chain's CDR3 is CASSEFYRARSGNTIYF. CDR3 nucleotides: TGTGCCAGCAGTGAGTTTTACAGGGCCCGCTCTGGAAACACCATATATTTT.